A single sample is the source of the 28 T cell receptor beta chains below, sequenced in a study of T cells in Graves' hyperthyroidism and ophthalmopathy. RNA transcripts were the template for amplifying TCR beta CDR3 regions. HTBI primers were used for first-round RT-PCR of the TCR CDR3. Each CDR3 protein is one row after TCRdb ran MiXCR on the multiplex PCR reads. Seen here are approximately 400,000 distinct CDR3 sequences, about 19% observed once, and the top ten hold about 3.7%. The sequenced sample consisted of blood. These receptors originate from a woman between 18 and 29 years old with Graves' hyperthyroidism.

This clonotype was seen repeatedly, ten times or more. V gene TRBV6-5 combines with J gene TRBJ1-3, with a possible D match to TRBD1 (6 bases). The CDR3 spans 12 residues. Trimming stripped 7 bases from V and 8 bases from J, with 12 bases between. Germline V gene data show CDR1 as MNHEY and CDR2 as SVGAGI. Written as DNA, the CDR3 is TGTGCCAGCACACAGGGTGGCCACACCATATATTTT. This encodes CASTQGGHTIYF.

This clonotype was observed at least ten times. V and J are TRBV5-1 and TRBJ1-1; D possibly corresponds to TRBD1 (6 bases). Germline-derived CDR1 and CDR2 are SGHRS and YFSETQ. This CDR3 is built from 13 residues. V lost 4 bases to trimming and J lost 1 base, with 8 bases between them. CDR3: CASSAQGNTEAFF. CDR3 coding DNA: TGCGCCAGCAGCGCACAGGGGAACACTGAAGCTTTCTTT.

This clonotype was detected ten times or more. V is TRBV2 and J is TRBJ2-2, with TRBD1 matching 8 bases. Trimming at V came to 8 bases and at J to 6 bases, leaving 2 bases not matched to a gene. CDR3 length: 12 amino acids. Germline CDR1 is SNHLY and CDR2 is FYNNEI. CDR3 protein: CASRQGPGELFF. Here the CDR3 DNA reads TGTGCCAGCCGACAGGGGCCCGGGGAGCTGTTTTTT.

The table lists this clonotype with many counts. The V and J genes are TRBV20-1 and TRBJ2-2; 9 bases match TRBD1. CDR3 length: 15 residues. Trimming removed 1 base from V and 5 bases from J; junction bases left unmatched: 5. Germline CDR1 is DFQATT and CDR2 is SNEGSKA (reference sequence). CDR3 coding DNA: TGCAGTGCTAGAGGGGGACAGGGTAGGACCGGGGAGCTGTTTTTT. Translation: CSARGGQGRTGELFF.

This clonotype has ten or more counts. The rearrangement links TRBV12-3 or TRBV12-4 to TRBJ1-3; unclear D gene. The CDR3 sequence is 12 residues long. Trimming stripped 3 bases from V and 10 bases from J, with 10 bases between. For the CDR3, the DNA is TGTGCCAGCAGTTTTGAGGTGGTAACCATATATTTT. Residues: CASSFEVVTIYF.

This sequence joins TRBV15 and TRBJ1-1; the D gene is possibly TRBD1 (6 bases). The ends were cut back, 1 base at V and 4 bases at J, with 16 bases in the middle. CDR3 length: 16 amino acids. The germline CDR1 and CDR2 sequences are LNHNV and YYDKDF (reference sequence). The CDR3 region has the DNA TGTGCCACCAGCAGAGTTTCAGGGGCGTACGGCACTGAAGCTTTCTTT. This gives the protein CATSRVSGAYGTEAFF. Full variable domain (outside the CDR3, taken from reference TRBV15 and TRBJ1-1): DAMVIQNPRYQVTQFGKPVTLSCSQTLNHNVMYWYQQKSSQAPKLLFHYYDKDFNNEADTPDNFQSRRPNTSFCFLDIRSPGLGDTAMYLCATSRVSGAYGTEAFFGQGTRLTVV.

This clonotype was counted many times. The gene calls are TRBV2 and TRBJ1-3; no reliable D call. The CDR3 consists of 13 residues. Trimming pared 6 bases from V and 2 bases from J, leaving 8 bases between. Per the germline V gene, CDR1 is SNHLY and CDR2 is FYNNEI. CDR3 loop: CASSLAPGNTIYF. In DNA form, the CDR3 reads TGTGCCAGCAGCCTCGCTCCTGGAAACACCATATATTTT.

This clonotype was counted at least ten times. The J gene is TRBJ1-1, the V gene TRBV28; D may be TRBD1 (6 bases). The V and J ends lost 6 bases and 0 bases respectively, with 11 bases between them. This CDR3 contains 14 residues. The germline CDR1 and CDR2 sequences are MDHEN and SYDVKM. CDR3 DNA: TGTGCCAGCAGCAAACAGGGCCTGAACACTGAAGCTTTCTTT. Its translation: CASSKQGLNTEAFF.

This clonotype was counted at least ten times. The genes are TRBV19 and TRBJ1-1, with a possible D match to TRBD1 (5 bases). The CDR3 is made up of 13 amino acids. Trimming left V 7 bases short and J 3 bases short, with 12 bases between. Per germline, CDR1 LNHDA and CDR2 SQIVND (reference sequence). The DNA of the CDR3 is TGTGCCAGTATAGGGGAGGCGGACACTGAAGCTTTCTTT. Translation: CASIGEADTEAFF.

The sample holds many counts of this clonotype. The rearrangement uses TRBV30 and TRBJ1-2; 8 bases agree with TRBD1. The CDR3 length is 12 residues. The ends lost 4 bases at V and 11 bases at J; junction bases unmatched: 9. The V gene's germline CDR1 is GTSNPN and CDR2 SVGIG (reference sequence). CDR3 nucleotide sequence: TGTGCCTGGATTGGACAGGGCCAACAGTACACCTTC. Its protein is CAWIGQGQQYTF.

This clonotype was counted ten times or more. The V gene is TRBV20-1, the J gene TRBJ1-1; D unclear. CDR1 and CDR2 (germline): DFQATT, SNEGSKA (reference sequence). The CDR3 has 14 amino acids. Trimming left V 0 bases short and J 0 bases short, with 8 bases between. CDR3 DNA sequence: TGCAGTGCTAGAGAGGGAGTGATGAACACTGAAGCTTTCTTT. This translates into CSAREGVMNTEAFF.

This clonotype appeared many times. The chain links TRBV6-1 to TRBJ1-2; D gene ambiguous. The CDR3 has 13 amino acids. Germline CDR1 and CDR2: MNHNS and SASEGT. V lost 6 bases and J lost 5, with 13 bases in between. The CDR3 nucleotides are TGTGCCAGCAGAGCAGAGGGTGGATATGGCTACACCTTC. Amino acid sequence: CASRAEGGYGYTF.

In its sample, this clonotype was seen many times. The chain carries TRBV12-3 or TRBV12-4 and TRBJ1-3; D uncertain. The V gene lost 9 bases and the J gene lost 0 bases, with 9 bases spanning the gap. The CDR3 has 13 amino acids. CDR3 sequence: CASDDASGNTIYF. CDR3 DNA sequence: TGTGCCAGTGACGATGCCTCTGGAAACACCATATATTTT.

This clonotype was detected ten times or more. The genes are TRBV24-1 and TRBJ2-7; 7 bases line up with TRBD1. From germline, CDR1 is KGHDR and CDR2 SFDVKD. The CDR3 is made up of 16 amino acids. V shed 4 bases and J 3 bases; nucleotides not matched to a gene: 11. The CDR3 here is CATSDRTGGLGYEQYF. In nucleotides, the CDR3 is TGTGCCACCAGTGACCGGACAGGCGGATTAGGCTACGAGCAGTACTTC.

In this sample, this clonotype turned up many times. The V and J genes are TRBV2 and TRBJ1-2; D is perhaps TRBD1 (5 bases). The V gene's germline CDR1 is SNHLY and CDR2 FYNNEI. This CDR3 region has 12 residues. CDR3 amino acids: CVSTGPNYGYTF. Written as DNA, the CDR3 is TGTGTTTCGACGGGACCTAACTATGGCTACACCTTC.

This clonotype has ten or more counts. The V call is TRBV27, the J call TRBJ1-5; 7 bases fit TRBD1. The CDR3 has 16 residues. The ends lost 5 bases at V and 0 bases at J; junction bases unmatched: 7. CDR1 is MNHEY and CDR2 is SMNVEV in the germline V gene (reference sequence). Written as DNA, the CDR3 is TGTGCCAGCAGTACCGGGACAGACGATAGCAATCAGCCCCAGCATTTT. Residues: CASSTGTDDSNQPQHF.

This clonotype was counted at least ten times. The V and J genes are TRBV9 and TRBJ2-7, with 8 bases that match TRBD1. This CDR3 contains 15 residues. The germline gives CDR1 SGDLS, CDR2 YYNGEE. Unmatched junction bases numbered 11, after V lost 3 bases and J lost 6 bases. The CDR3 DNA follows: TGTGCCAGCAGCGCGGGACAGGCCACGCGGTCCGAGCAGTACTTC. Translating gives CASSAGQATRSEQYF.

V usage is TRBV15 and J usage is TRBJ2-5; the D is unclear. The CDR3 consists of 13 residues. Trimming removed 1 base at V and 3 bases at J, with 6 bases between. Germline V lookup: CDR1 LNHNV, CDR2 YYDKDF (reference sequence). The DNA for the CDR3 is TGTGCCACCAGCAGAGGTGACGAAGAGACCCAGTACTTC. Its protein is CATSRGDEETQYF.

This clonotype was recorded many times. The gene calls are TRBV12-3 or TRBV12-4 and TRBJ1-1; 8 nucleotides line up with TRBD1. The CDR3 totals 15 residues. Unmatched junction bases numbered 9, after V lost 5 bases and J lost 4 bases. The CDR3 protein is CASSPGQGRGTEAFF. CDR3 sequence (DNA): TGTGCCAGCAGTCCCGGACAGGGCCGGGGCACTGAAGCTTTCTTT.

This clonotype was seen more than once but under ten times. The chain combines TRBV5-1 with TRBJ1-1; the D gene is possibly TRBD1 (5 bases). This CDR3 has 14 amino acids. Germline V CDR1 and CDR2: SGHRS, YFSETQ. The V end lost 4 bases, the J end lost 4 bases, and 14 bases lay between the germline ends. DNA for the CDR3: TGCGCCAGCAGCGCGGGACGGGGGTTCACTGAAGCTTTCTTT. Amino acids: CASSAGRGFTEAFF.

This clonotype showed up many times. For the CDR3, the DNA is TGTGCCAGCAGCCTTTCATTGGACACTGAAGCTTTCTTT. This gives the protein CASSLSLDTEAFF. The V and J genes are TRBV13 and TRBJ1-1; D gene unclear. The V end lost 5 bases, the J end lost 3 bases, and 10 bases lay between the germline ends. CDR1 and CDR2 (germline): PRHDT, FYEKMQ (reference sequence). The CDR3 consists of 13 residues.

The chain has TRBV12-3 or TRBV12-4 and TRBJ1-1, with 9 bases lining up with TRBD1. V gave up 6 bases and J gave up 7 bases; unmatched junction bases: 9. The CDR3 is 14 residues long. CDR3 sequence: CASSIQGASGEAFF. The CDR3 nucleotides read TGTGCCAGCAGCATACAGGGGGCGTCAGGTGAAGCTTTCTTT.

The sample holds many counts of this clonotype. The CDR3 DNA reads TGTGCCAGCAGTGAGGACGTTTATGAGACCCAGTACTTC. Translated, it gives CASSEDVYETQYF. The chain carries TRBV6-1 and TRBJ2-5; D remains ambiguous. CDR3 length equals 13 residues. The ends were cut back, 3 bases at V and 5 bases at J, with 10 bases in the middle. From germline, CDR1 is MNHNS and CDR2 SASEGT.

The chain combines TRBV4-1 with TRBJ2-1; 9 bases align to TRBD2. The CDR3 loop spans 16 amino acids. V dropped 0 bases and J dropped 4; count of bases not matched to a gene: 4. In germline, CDR1 is MGHRA, CDR2 YSYEKL. In DNA, the CDR3 is TGCGCCAGCAGCCAAGACAAGAGCGGGGGGTACAATGAGCAGTTCTTC. Its translation: CASSQDKSGGYNEQFF.

The chain employs TRBV6-2 or TRBV6-3 and TRBJ1-2; D remains ambiguous. Trimming pared 4 bases from V and 11 bases from J, leaving 11 bases between. The CDR3 consists of 11 residues. Looked up from germline, CDR1 is MNHEY and CDR2 is SVGEGT. CDR3 loop: CASSFPSSYTF. CDR3 in DNA: TGTGCCAGCAGTTTCCCAAGCTCATACACCTTC.

The table lists this clonotype with many counts. One base away lies a much larger clone, so this may be a sequencing read error. The chain employs TRBV20-1 and TRBJ1-6; TRBD1 agrees at 7 bases. CDR3 length equals 14 residues. The germline gives CDR1 DFQATT, CDR2 SNEGSKA (reference sequence). The CDR3 loop reads CSVKSGTDNSPPHF. In nucleotides, the CDR3 is TGCAGTGTTAAGTCCGGGACAGATAATTCACCCCCCCACTTT.

Many counts were recorded for this clonotype. The rearrangement links TRBV4-1 to TRBJ1-5, with a possible D match to TRBD1 (5 bases). Trimming cost V 1 base and J 5 bases, with 15 bases left between them. Germline V gene data show CDR1 as MGHRA and CDR2 as YSYEKL. This CDR3 spans 16 amino acids. The CDR3 sequence is CASSQGHRDRDQPQHF. The CDR3 coding sequence is TGCGCCAGCAGCCAAGGTCACCGGGACCGGGATCAGCCCCAGCATTTT.

This clonotype has ten or more counts. This chain joins TRBV20-1 and TRBJ2-2, with 10 bases aligning to TRBD2. The germline gives CDR1 DFQATT, CDR2 SNEGSKA (reference sequence). V trimming: 3 bases; J trimming: 5 bases; junction bases outside the gene matches: 6. The CDR3 sequence is 15 residues long. DNA for the CDR3: TGCAGTGCTAGCCCGGGACTAGCGTATACCGGGGAGCTGTTTTTT. Translating gives CSASPGLAYTGELFF.